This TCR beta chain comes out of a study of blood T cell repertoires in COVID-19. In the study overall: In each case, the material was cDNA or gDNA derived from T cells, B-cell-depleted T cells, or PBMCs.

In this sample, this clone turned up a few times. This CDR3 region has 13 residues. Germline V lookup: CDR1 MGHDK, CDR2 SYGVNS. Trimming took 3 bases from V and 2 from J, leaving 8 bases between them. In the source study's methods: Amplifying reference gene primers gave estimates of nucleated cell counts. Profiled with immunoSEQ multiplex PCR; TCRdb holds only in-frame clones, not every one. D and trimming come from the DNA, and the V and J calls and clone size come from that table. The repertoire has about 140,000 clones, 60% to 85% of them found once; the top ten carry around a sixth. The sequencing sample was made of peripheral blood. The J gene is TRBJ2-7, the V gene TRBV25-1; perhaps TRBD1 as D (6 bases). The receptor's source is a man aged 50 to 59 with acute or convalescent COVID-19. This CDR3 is CASSDRDTYEQYF. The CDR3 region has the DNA TGTGCCAGCAGTGACCGGGACACCTACGAGCAGTACTTC.